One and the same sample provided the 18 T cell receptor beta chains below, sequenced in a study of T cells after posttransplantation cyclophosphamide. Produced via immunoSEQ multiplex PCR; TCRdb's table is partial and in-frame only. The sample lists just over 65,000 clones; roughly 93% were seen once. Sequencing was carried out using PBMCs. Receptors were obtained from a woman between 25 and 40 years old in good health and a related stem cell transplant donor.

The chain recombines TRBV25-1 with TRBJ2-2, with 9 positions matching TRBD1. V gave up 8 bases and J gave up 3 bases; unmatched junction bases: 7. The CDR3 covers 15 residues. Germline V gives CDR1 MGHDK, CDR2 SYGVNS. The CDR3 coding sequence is TGTGCCAGCCCCAGGGACAGGGTTCACACCGGGGAGCTGTTTTTT. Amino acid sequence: CASPRDRVHTGELFF. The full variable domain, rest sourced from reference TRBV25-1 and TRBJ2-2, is EADIYQTPRYLVIGTGKKITLECSQTMGHDKMYWYQQDPGMELHLIHYSYGVNSTEKGDLSSESTVSRIRTEHFPLTLESARPSHTSQYLCASPRDRVHTGELFFGEGSRLTVL.

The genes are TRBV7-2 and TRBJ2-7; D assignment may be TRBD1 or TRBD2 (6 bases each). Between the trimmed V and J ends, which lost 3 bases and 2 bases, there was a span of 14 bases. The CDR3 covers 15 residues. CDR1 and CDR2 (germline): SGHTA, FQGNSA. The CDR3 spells CASSLGPGEAYEQYF. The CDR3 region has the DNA TGTGCCAGCAGCTTGGGTCCAGGGGAGGCCTACGAGCAGTACTTC.

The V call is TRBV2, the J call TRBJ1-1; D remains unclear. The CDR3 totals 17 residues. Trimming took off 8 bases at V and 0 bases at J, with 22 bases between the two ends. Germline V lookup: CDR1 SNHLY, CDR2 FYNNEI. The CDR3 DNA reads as TGTGCCAGCCATATCACTATCCCGCAGGAATTGAACACTGAAGCTTTCTTT. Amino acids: CASHITIPQELNTEAFF.

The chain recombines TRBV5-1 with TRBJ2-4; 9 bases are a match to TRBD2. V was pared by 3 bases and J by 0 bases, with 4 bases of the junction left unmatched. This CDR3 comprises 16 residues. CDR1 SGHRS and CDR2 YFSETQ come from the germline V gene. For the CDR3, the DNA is TGCGCCAGCAGCTCGGGACTAGCCCTAGCCAAAAACATTCAGTACTTC. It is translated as CASSSGLALAKNIQYF.

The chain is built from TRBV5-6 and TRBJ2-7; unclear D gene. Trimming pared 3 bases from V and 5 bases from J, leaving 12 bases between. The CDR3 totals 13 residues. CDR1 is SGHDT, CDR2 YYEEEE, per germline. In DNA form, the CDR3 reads TGTGCCAGCAGCTCAATGACCCTCAACGAGCAGTACTTC. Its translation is CASSSMTLNEQYF.

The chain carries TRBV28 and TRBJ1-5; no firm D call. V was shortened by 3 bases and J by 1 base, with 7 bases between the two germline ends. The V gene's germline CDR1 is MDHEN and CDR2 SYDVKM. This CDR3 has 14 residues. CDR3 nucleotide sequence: TGTGCCAGCAGTTTCTTTGGGAGCAATCAGCCCCAGCATTTT. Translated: CASSFFGSNQPQHF. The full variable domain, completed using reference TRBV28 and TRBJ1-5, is DVKVTQSSRYLVKRTGEKVFLECVQDMDHENMFWYRQDPGLGLRLIYFSYDVKMKEKGDIPEGYSVSREKKERFSLILESASTNQTSMYLCASSFFGSNQPQHFGDGTRLSIL.

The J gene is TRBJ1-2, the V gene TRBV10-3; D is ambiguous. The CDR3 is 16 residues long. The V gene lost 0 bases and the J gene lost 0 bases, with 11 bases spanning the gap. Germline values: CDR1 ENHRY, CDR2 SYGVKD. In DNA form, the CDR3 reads TGTGCCATCAGTGAGTCGCGGAGAGAAACTAACTATGGCTACACCTTC. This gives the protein CAISESRRETNYGYTF.

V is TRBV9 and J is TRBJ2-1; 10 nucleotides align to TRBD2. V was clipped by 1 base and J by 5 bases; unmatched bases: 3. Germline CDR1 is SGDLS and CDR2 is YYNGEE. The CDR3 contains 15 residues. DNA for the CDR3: TGTGCCAGCAGCGTAAGGACTAGCGGCAACAATGAGCAGTTCTTC. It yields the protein CASSVRTSGNNEQFF.

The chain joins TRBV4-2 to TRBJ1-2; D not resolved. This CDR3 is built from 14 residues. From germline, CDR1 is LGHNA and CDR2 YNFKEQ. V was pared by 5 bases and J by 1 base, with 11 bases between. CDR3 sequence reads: CASSRAADNYGYTF. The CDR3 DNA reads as TGTGCCAGCAGCAGGGCCGCGGATAACTATGGCTACACCTTC.

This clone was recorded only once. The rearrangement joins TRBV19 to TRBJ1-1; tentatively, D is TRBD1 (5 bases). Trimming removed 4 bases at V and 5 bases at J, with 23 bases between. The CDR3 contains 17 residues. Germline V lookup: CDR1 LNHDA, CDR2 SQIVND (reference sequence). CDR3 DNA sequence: TGTGCCAGTAGTAAATCCCCCTTCGGGGGGTTGGAAACTGAAGCTTTCTTT. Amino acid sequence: CASSKSPFGGLETEAFF.

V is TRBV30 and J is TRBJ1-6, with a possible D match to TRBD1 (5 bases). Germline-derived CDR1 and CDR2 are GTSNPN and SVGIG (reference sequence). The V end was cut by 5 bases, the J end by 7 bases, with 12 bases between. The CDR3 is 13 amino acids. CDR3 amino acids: CAWRDLTNSPLHF. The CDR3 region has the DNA TGTGCCTGGCGGGACTTAACCAATTCACCCCTCCACTTT.

The CDR3 protein is CASSPGLVLFDTQYF. In nucleotides, the CDR3 is TGTGCCAGCAGCCCGGGACTAGTCCTGTTCGATACGCAGTATTTT. The V gene is TRBV4-2, the J gene TRBJ2-3; 8 bases align to TRBD2. The CDR3 has 15 residues. Germline V CDR1 and CDR2: LGHNA, YNFKEQ. The V segment lost 4 bases and the J segment 6 bases; nucleotides outside the gene matches: 9.

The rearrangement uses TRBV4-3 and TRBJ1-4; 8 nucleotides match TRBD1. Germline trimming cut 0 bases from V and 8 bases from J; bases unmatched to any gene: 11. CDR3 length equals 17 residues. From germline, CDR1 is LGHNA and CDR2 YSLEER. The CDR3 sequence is CASSQEPSTGVGEKLFF. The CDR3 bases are TGCGCCAGCAGCCAAGAACCCTCGACAGGGGTAGGAGAAAAACTGTTTTTT.

The CDR3 reads CAITTPASGNTIYF. The CDR3 coding sequence is TGTGCCATCACGACACCTGCCTCTGGAAACACCATATATTTT. J is TRBJ1-3 and V is TRBV10-3; D call uncertain. V was shortened by 7 bases and J by 0 bases, with 10 bases between the two germline ends. Germline-derived CDR1 and CDR2 are ENHRY and SYGVKD. This CDR3 is 14 amino acids long.

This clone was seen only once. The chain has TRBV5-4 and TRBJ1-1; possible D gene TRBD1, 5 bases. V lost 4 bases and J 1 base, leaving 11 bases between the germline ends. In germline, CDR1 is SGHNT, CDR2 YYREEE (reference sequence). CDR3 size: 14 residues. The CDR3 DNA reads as TGTGCCAGCAGCAGGGACGGGACGAACACTGAAGCTTTCTTT. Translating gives CASSRDGTNTEAFF.

The CDR3 reads CASSLILSGNTIYF. Here the CDR3 DNA reads TGTGCCAGCAGCCTTATATTATCTGGAAACACCATATATTTT. The chain couples TRBV28 to TRBJ1-3; D gene ambiguous. Trimming stripped 6 bases from V and 1 base from J, with 10 bases between. Germline V gene lookup returns CDR1 MDHEN and CDR2 SYDVKM. The CDR3 contains 14 residues.

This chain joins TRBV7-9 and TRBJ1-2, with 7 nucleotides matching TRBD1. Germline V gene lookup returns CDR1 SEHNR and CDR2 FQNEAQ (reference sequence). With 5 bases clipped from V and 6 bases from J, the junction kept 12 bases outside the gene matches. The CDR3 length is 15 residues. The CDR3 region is CASSPPGQVGHGYTF. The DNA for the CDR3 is TGTGCCAGCAGCCCTCCTGGACAGGTTGGTCATGGCTACACCTTC. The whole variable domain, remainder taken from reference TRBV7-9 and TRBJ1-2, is DTGVSQNPRHKITKRGQNVTFRCDPISEHNRLYWYRQTLGQGPEFLTYFQNEAQLEKSRLLSDRFSAERPKGSFSTLEIQRTEQGDSAMYLCASSPPGQVGHGYTFGSGTRLTVV.

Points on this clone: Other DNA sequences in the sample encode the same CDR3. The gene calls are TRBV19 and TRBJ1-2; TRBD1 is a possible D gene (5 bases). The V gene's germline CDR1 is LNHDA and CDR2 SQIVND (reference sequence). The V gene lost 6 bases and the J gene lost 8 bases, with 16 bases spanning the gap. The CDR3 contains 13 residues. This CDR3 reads CASSSDIPYGYTF. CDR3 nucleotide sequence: TGTGCCAGTAGCTCGGACATCCCCTACGGCTACACCTTC.